These 26 T cell receptor beta chains came from one sample sequenced in a study of cytomegalovirus exposure and HLA in healthy donors. Amplification used 60 Vbeta primers and 13 Jbeta primers. Libraries were prepared by immunoSEQ multiplex PCR; TCRdb keeps only in-frame clonotypes and omits some of them. The profile shows fewer than 200,000 clones, approximately 80% of them singletons. What was sequenced was PBMCs. The origin of the receptors is a woman between 18 and 29 years old in good health and CMV-seronegative.

This rearrangement joins TRBV29-1 to TRBJ2-1, with D possibly matching TRBD1 (6 bases). Trimming removed 3 bases at V and 9 bases at J, with 12 bases between. Germline V lookup: CDR1 SQVTM, CDR2 ANQGSEA. The CDR3 is 12 residues long. DNA of the CDR3: TGCAGCGTTGAGAGACAGGTCCGTGAGCAGTTCTTC. Translating it yields CSVERQVREQFF.

The chain has TRBV28 and TRBJ1-2, with 7 bases lining up with TRBD1. The CDR3 runs to 14 residues. Germline V gene data show CDR1 as MDHEN and CDR2 as SYDVKM. J lost 7 bases, V lost 5 bases, and 10 bases had no gene match. The CDR3 nucleotides read TGTGCCAGCAGTCAGACAGGGAAGTTAGGTGGCTACACCTTC. Its translation: CASSQTGKLGGYTF.

This clone was seen a few times. Other DNA sequences of this sample code for an identical CDR3. The V gene is TRBV28, the J gene TRBJ2-7, with TRBD2 as a possible D gene (6 bases). Germline assignment: CDR1 MDHEN and CDR2 SYDVKM. V dropped 3 bases and J dropped 0 bases, with 9 bases sitting between them. The length of the CDR3 is 14 residues. CDR3 residues: CASSLDGSSYEQYF. CDR3 DNA sequence: TGTGCCAGCAGTTTGGACGGGAGCTCCTACGAGCAGTACTTC.

The V and J genes are TRBV4-3 and TRBJ2-1, with 7 bases fitting TRBD2. This CDR3 has 16 residues. Trimming removed 0 bases from V and 2 bases from J; junction bases left unmatched: 4. Per germline, CDR1 LGHNA and CDR2 YSLEER. The CDR3 DNA reads as TGCGCCAGCAGCCAAGAGTCTAGCGGAGCCTACAATGAGCAGTTCTTC. Translating gives CASSQESSGAYNEQFF.

The V gene is TRBV5-6, the J gene TRBJ2-6; perhaps TRBD1 as D (6 bases). Per the germline V gene, CDR1 is SGHDT and CDR2 is YYEEEE. The CDR3 totals 15 residues. Trimming took off 3 bases at V and 5 bases at J, with 12 bases between the two ends. The CDR3 region is CASSSGGGWANVLTF. DNA for the CDR3: TGTGCCAGCAGCTCCGGTGGGGGCTGGGCCAACGTCCTGACTTTC.

The chain carries TRBV28 and TRBJ2-1; possible D gene TRBD2, 5 bases. The CDR3 loop spans 15 amino acids. Between the trimmed V and J ends, which lost 9 bases and 6 bases, there was a span of 21 bases. Germline assignment: CDR1 MDHEN and CDR2 SYDVKM. CDR3 bases: TGTGCCAGTCTTGACCCGGGAAAAAGAACCAATGAGCAGTTCTTC. Translation gives CASLDPGKRTNEQFF.

V is TRBV6-6 and J is TRBJ2-7, with 9 bases identical to TRBD1. The CDR3 sequence is 14 residues long. The V gene's germline CDR1 is MNHNY and CDR2 SVGAGI (reference sequence). J gave up 4 bases and V 8 bases, and 9 bases lay outside the gene matches. The CDR3 region has the DNA TGTGCCAGCGCGAGAGACAGGGGGAAATACGAGCAGTACTTC. It yields the protein CASARDRGKYEQYF.

This clone was recorded at least ten times. The chain combines TRBV6-1 with TRBJ2-7; TRBD1 aligns across 9 bases. V dropped 2 bases and J dropped 1; count of bases not matched to a gene: 3. Germline CDR1 reads MNHNS; CDR2 reads SASEGT. The CDR3 is 15 residues long. Here the CDR3 DNA reads TGTGCCAGCAGTGAACCGGGACAGGGATCCTACGAGCAGTACTTC. Protein product: CASSEPGQGSYEQYF.

The CDR3 is CASSRGEGLNEQFF. The CDR3 DNA reads as TGCGCCAGCAGCCGGGGGGAGGGCCTAAATGAGCAGTTCTTC. The rearrangement links TRBV4-1 to TRBJ2-1; 7 bases are shared with TRBD2. The CDR3 consists of 14 residues. V gave up 4 bases and J gave up 7 bases; unmatched junction bases: 7. CDR1 MGHRA and CDR2 YSYEKL come from the germline V gene.

The chain uses TRBV28 and TRBJ1-1; D unclear. CDR1 is MDHEN and CDR2 is SYDVKM in the germline V gene. This CDR3 is 10 amino acids long. V lost 6 bases and J lost 10, with 9 bases in between. The CDR3 DNA follows: TGTGCCAGCAGCGGGATGATAGCTTTCTTT. The encoded protein is CASSGMIAFF.

The chain combines TRBV9 with TRBJ2-1; TRBD2 might be the D (7 bases). V shed 4 bases and J shed 10 bases, with 24 bases lying between them. The CDR3 runs 16 residues. The germline gives CDR1 SGDLS, CDR2 YYNGEE. CDR3: CASSPRGLADTREQFF. CDR3 bases: TGTGCCAGCAGCCCCCGGGGGCTAGCGGATACCCGGGAGCAGTTCTTC.

V and J are TRBV21-1 and TRBJ1-5; the DNA was not used to check the table's D call, TRBD1. TRBV21-1 is reported as a pseudogene. The CDR3 is 18 residues long. The CDR3 nucleotides are TGTGCCAGCAGCAGAAGGGGGCGGCTCATCTATAGCAATCAGCCCCAGCATTTT. Residues: CASSRRGRLIYSNQPQHF.

Here the CDR3 reads CASSGGQGQSYNEQFF. CDR3 sequence (DNA): TGTGCCAGCAGCGGAGGACAGGGCCAATCCTACAATGAGCAGTTCTTC. The chain carries TRBV9 and TRBJ2-1; 8 bases are shared with TRBD1. V lost 3 bases to trimming and J lost 1 base; unmatched junction nucleotides: 6. The CDR3 runs to 16 residues. Germline CDR1 is SGDLS and CDR2 is YYNGEE.

This chain uses TRBV27 with TRBJ1-2, with no clear D. In germline, CDR1 is MNHEY, CDR2 SMNVEV (reference sequence). The length of the CDR3 is 13 residues. The V end was cut by 3 bases, the J end by 4 bases, with 9 bases between. As DNA, the CDR3 is TGTGCCAGCAGTTTGTCCAGGTCCTATGGCTACACCTTC. This translates into CASSLSRSYGYTF.

This clone was detected only once. CDR3 protein: CASSVQSSGNTIYF. CDR3 DNA: TGTGCCAGCAGCGTACAGAGCTCTGGAAACACCATATATTTT. The chain uses TRBV2 and TRBJ1-3; D gene ambiguous. The V end lost 6 bases, the J end lost 0 bases, and 9 bases lay between the germline ends. Germline assignment: CDR1 SNHLY and CDR2 FYNNEI. This CDR3 region has 14 residues.

The J gene is TRBJ2-5, the V gene TRBV10-3; D is perhaps TRBD1 (5 bases). Germline CDR1 and CDR2: ENHRY and SYGVKD. V shed 4 bases and J shed 0 bases, with 9 bases lying between them. The CDR3 has 14 residues. This CDR3 is CAISVGLNQETQYF. For the CDR3, the DNA is TGTGCCATCAGTGTGGGGCTTAACCAAGAGACCCAGTACTTC.

This clone was recorded only once. The V call is TRBV28, the J call TRBJ2-7; D not certain. CDR1 MDHEN and CDR2 SYDVKM come from the germline V gene. Trimming removed 4 bases at V and 2 bases at J, with 12 bases between. CDR3 length: 14 residues. Here the CDR3 reads CASSWATLAYEQYF. The CDR3 coding sequence is TGTGCCAGCAGTTGGGCGACGCTTGCCTACGAGCAGTACTTC. Combining the CDR3 with reference TRBV28 and TRBJ2-7 gives the whole variable domain DVKVTQSSRYLVKRTGEKVFLECVQDMDHENMFWYRQDPGLGLRLIYFSYDVKMKEKGDIPEGYSVSREKKERFSLILESASTNQTSMYLCASSWATLAYEQYFGPGTRLTVT.

The chain is built from TRBV6-5 and TRBJ1-1; D unclear. CDR1 and CDR2 (germline): MNHEY, SVGAGI. V gave up 7 bases and J gave up 5 bases, with 17 bases separating them. This CDR3 is 14 amino acids long. In nucleotides, the CDR3 is TGTGCCAGCACCGCACGGGGAGCTGAAACTGAAGCTTTCTTT. Amino acids: CASTARGAETEAFF.

V and J are TRBV30 and TRBJ1-5; 9 bases agree with TRBD1. CDR3 length: 16 residues. With 5 bases clipped from V and 0 bases from J, the junction kept 8 bases outside the gene matches. Germline V gene sequence: CDR1 GTSNPN, CDR2 SVGIG (reference sequence). For the CDR3, the DNA is TGTGCCTGGTACCGGGACAGGGACCTTAGCAATCAGCCCCAGCATTTT. It is translated as CAWYRDRDLSNQPQHF.

This clone showed up just once. The chain couples TRBV28 to TRBJ2-7; TRBD1 aligns across 7 bases. The CDR3 length is 13 residues. Germline lookup yields CDR1 MDHEN and CDR2 SYDVKM. With 5 bases clipped from V and 1 base from J, the junction kept 2 bases outside the gene matches. The CDR3 here is CASSGDSSYEQYF. The CDR3 nucleotides are TGTGCCAGCAGTGGGGACAGTTCCTACGAGCAGTACTTC. Full variable domain (remainder filled in from reference TRBV28 and TRBJ2-7): DVKVTQSSRYLVKRTGEKVFLECVQDMDHENMFWYRQDPGLGLRLIYFSYDVKMKEKGDIPEGYSVSREKKERFSLILESASTNQTSMYLCASSGDSSYEQYFGPGTRLTVT.

There are a few counts of this clone. Here the CDR3 DNA reads TGCGCCAGCAGCTTGGACCCGCGGGAGACAGATACGCAGTATTTT. Translated: CASSLDPRETDTQYF. The rearrangement uses TRBV5-1 and TRBJ2-3; 7 bases align to TRBD2. The V and J ends lost 0 bases and 3 bases, in that order; junction bases with no gene match: 4. CDR1 and CDR2 from the germline V gene are SGHRS and YFSETQ. CDR3 length equals 15 residues.

This chain connects TRBV11-3 to TRBJ2-3; the match to TRBD2 covers 9 bases. The CDR3 spans 13 residues. Germline-derived CDR1 and CDR2 are SGHNT and YENEEA. V shed 8 bases and J 11 bases; nucleotides not matched to a gene: 11. As DNA, the CDR3 is TGTGCCAGCGGGAGATCTAGCGGGATACGGCAGTATTTT. Translation: CASGRSSGIRQYF.

CDR3 bases: TGTGCCAGCTCACCCGGACTAGCGGGAGGGTCCTACGAGCAGTACTTC. It codes for CASSPGLAGGSYEQYF. The J gene is TRBJ2-7, the V gene TRBV18; TRBD2 matches at 15 bases. V lost 3 bases, J lost 1 base, and 1 base stayed unmatched. Germline CDR1 reads KGHSH; CDR2 reads LQKENI. The length of the CDR3 is 16 residues.

This chain joins TRBV30 and TRBJ1-5; no definite D call. This CDR3 has 15 residues. CDR1 and CDR2 from the germline V gene are GTSNPN and SVGIG (reference sequence). Trimming removed 0 bases from V and 2 bases from J, with 11 bases in between. This CDR3 is CAWSVGFGGNQPQHF. The CDR3 DNA follows: TGTGCCTGGAGTGTCGGGTTCGGCGGCAATCAGCCCCAGCATTTT.

This chain links TRBV18 with TRBJ2-1, with TRBD1 matching over 7 bases. CDR3 length: 17 residues. J lost 3 bases, V lost 3 bases, and 11 bases had no gene match. Germline values: CDR1 KGHSH, CDR2 LQKENI. CDR3 DNA sequence: TGTGCCAGCTCACCGCCTAGACAGGGATTGGGCTACAATGAGCAGTTCTTC. It specifies CASSPPRQGLGYNEQFF.

The chain links TRBV11-2 to TRBJ2-7, with TRBD2 matching over 8 bases. Germline CDR1 SGHAT, CDR2 FQNNGV. J was trimmed by 7 bases and V by 6 bases; bases with no gene match: 11. CDR3 length equals 14 residues. The CDR3 protein is CASRKSGSGAEQYF. CDR3 DNA sequence: TGTGCCAGCAGGAAGAGCGGGAGCGGCGCGGAGCAGTACTTC.